This T cell receptor (beta chain) emerged from a study of T cells after yellow fever vaccination. TCRdb processed the 5' RACE reads anew with MiXCR; each CDR3 protein has one entry. The table has 500,000 to 650,000 distinct CDR3 sequences, around an eighth seen once. This CDR3 is built from 13 residues. V lost 0 bases to trimming and J lost 4 bases, with 6 bases between them. In germline, CDR1 is KGHSH, CDR2 LQKENI. This chain uses TRBV18 with TRBJ1-1; the D is unclear. The sequence derives from a man younger than 45 who received the YFV17D yellow fever vaccine. This specimen was PBMCs, taken on the day of the yellow fever booster vaccination. CDR3 protein: CASSPPRSTEAFF. CDR3 nucleotides: TGTGCCAGCTCACCACCGAGGAGCACTGAAGCTTTCTTT.